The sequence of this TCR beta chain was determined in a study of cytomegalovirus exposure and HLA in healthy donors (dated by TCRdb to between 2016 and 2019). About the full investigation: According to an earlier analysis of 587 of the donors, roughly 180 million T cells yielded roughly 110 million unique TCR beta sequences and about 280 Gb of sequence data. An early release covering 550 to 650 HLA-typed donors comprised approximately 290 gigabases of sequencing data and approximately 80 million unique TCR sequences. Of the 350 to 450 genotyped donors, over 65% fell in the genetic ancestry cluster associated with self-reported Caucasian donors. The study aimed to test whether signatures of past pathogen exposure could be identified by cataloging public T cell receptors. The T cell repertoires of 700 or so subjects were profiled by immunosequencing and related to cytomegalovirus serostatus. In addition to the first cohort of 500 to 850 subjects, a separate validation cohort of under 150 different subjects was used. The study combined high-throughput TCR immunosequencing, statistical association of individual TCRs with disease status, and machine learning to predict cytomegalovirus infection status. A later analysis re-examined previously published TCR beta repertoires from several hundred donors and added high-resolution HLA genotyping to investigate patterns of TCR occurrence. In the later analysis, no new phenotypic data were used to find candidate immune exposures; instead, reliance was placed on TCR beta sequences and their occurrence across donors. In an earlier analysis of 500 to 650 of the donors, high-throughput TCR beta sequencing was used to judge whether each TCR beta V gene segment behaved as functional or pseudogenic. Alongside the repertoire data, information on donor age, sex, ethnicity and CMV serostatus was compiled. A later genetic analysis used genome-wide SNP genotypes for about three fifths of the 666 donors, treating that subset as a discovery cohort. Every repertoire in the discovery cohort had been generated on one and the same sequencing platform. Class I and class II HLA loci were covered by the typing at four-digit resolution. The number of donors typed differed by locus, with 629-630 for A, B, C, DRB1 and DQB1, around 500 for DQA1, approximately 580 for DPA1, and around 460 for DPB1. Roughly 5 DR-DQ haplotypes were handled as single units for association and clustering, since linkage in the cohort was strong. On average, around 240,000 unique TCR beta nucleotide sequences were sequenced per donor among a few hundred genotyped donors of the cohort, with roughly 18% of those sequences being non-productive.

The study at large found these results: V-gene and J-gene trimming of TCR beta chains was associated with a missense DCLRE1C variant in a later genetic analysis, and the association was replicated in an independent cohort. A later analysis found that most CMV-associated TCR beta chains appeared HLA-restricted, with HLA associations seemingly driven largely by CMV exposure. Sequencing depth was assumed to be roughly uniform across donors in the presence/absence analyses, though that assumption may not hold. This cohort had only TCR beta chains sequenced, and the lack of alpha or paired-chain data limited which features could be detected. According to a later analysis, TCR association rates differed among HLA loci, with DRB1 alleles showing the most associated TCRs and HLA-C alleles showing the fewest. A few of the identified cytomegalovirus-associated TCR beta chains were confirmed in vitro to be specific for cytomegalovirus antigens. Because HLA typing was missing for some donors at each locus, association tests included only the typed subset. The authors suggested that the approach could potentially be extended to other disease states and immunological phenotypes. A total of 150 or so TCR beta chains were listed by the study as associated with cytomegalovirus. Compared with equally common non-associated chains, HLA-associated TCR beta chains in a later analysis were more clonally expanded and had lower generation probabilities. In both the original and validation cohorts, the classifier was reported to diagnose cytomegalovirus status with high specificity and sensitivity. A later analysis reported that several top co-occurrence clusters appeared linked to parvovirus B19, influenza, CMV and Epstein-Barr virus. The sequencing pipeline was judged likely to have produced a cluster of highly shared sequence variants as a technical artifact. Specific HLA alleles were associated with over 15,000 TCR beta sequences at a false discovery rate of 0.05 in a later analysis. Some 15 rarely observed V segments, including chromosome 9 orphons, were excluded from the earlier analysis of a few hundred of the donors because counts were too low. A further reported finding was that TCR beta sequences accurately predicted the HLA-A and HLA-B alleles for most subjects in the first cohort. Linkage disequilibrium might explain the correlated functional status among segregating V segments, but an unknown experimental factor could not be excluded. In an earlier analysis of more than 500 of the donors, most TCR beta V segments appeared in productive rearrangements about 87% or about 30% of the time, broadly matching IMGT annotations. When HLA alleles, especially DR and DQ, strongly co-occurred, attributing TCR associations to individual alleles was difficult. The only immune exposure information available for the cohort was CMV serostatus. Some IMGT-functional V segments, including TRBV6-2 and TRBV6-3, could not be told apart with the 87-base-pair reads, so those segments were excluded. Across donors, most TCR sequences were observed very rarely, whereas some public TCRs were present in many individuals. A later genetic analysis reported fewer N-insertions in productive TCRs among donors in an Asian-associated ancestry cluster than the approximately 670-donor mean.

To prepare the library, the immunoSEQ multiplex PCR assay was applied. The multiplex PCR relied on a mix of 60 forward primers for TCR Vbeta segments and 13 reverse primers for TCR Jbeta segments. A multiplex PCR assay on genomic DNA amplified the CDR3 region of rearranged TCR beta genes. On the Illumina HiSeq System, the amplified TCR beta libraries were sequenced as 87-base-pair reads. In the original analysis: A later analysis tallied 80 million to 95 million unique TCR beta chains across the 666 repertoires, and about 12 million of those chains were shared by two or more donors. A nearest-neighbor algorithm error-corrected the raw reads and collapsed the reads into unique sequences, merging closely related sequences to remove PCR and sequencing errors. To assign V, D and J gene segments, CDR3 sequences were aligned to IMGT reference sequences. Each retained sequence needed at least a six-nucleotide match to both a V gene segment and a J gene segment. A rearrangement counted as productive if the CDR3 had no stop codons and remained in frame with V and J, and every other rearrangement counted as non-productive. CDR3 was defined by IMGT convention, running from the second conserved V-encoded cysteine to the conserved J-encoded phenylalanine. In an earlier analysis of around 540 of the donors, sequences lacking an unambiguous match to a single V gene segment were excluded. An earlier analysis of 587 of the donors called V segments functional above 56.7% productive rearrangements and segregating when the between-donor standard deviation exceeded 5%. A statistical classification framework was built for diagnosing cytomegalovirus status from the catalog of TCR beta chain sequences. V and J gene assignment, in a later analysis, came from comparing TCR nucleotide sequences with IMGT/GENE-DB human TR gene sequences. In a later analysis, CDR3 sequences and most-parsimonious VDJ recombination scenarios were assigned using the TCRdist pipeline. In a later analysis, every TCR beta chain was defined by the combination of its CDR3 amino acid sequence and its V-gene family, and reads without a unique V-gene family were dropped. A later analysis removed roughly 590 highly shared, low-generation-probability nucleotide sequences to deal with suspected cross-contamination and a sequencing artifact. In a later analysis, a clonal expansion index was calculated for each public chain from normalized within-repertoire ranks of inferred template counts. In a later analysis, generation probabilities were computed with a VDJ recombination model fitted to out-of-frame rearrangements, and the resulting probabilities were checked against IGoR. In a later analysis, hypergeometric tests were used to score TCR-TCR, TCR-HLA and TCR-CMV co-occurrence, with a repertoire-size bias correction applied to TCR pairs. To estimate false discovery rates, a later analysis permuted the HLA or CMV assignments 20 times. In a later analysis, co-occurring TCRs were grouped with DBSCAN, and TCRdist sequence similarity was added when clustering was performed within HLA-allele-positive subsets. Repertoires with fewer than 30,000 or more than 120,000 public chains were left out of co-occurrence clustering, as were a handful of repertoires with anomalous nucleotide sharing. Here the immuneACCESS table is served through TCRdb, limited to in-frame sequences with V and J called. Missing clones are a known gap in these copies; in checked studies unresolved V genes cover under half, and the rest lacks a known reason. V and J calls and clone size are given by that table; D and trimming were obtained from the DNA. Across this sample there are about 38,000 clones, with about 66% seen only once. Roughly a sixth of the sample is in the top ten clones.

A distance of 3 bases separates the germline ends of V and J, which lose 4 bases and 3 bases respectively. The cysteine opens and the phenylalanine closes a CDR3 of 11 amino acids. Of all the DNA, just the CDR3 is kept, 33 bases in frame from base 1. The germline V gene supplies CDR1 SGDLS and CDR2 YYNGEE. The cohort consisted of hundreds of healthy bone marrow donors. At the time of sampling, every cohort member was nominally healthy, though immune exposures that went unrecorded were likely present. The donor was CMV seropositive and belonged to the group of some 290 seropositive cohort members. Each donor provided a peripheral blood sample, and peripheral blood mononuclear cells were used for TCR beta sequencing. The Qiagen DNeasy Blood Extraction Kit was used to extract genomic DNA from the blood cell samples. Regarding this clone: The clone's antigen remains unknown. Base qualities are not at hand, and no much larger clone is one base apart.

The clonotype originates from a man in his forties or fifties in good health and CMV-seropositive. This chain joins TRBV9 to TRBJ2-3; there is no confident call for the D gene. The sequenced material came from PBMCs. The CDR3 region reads CASSRTDTQYF. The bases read TGTGCCAGCAGCCGGACAGATACGCAGTATTTT.